The 12 T cell receptor beta chains below were found in one sample sequenced in a study of shared clonotypes between healthy human individuals. Generated by immunoSEQ multiplex PCR, the TCRdb table keeps only in-frame clones and is missing some. Of millions of clones detected, around nine tenths appear once; the ten largest clones hold around 0.14%. Sequencing was carried out using naive CD4+ T cells sorted from blood. Specified subset: CD45RA+ positively selected. These receptors originate from a man aged 18 to 29 in good health.

The chain has TRBV4-1 and TRBJ1-2; the D gene is possibly TRBD1 (5 bases). V was clipped by 2 bases and J by 4 bases, with 11 bases between them. The CDR3 spans 14 residues. Germline CDR1 and CDR2: MGHRA and YSYEKL. This chain's CDR3 is CASSQQQARYGYTF. The DNA for the CDR3 is TGCGCCAGCAGCCAACAACAGGCCCGCTATGGCTACACCTTC.

In regard to this clone: Other DNA sequences within the sample encode an identical CDR3. This sequence joins TRBV7-9 and TRBJ1-4; D is unclear. CDR1 and CDR2 (germline): SEHNR, FQNEAQ (reference sequence). Trimming stripped 0 bases from V and 1 base from J, with 3 bases between. This CDR3 region has 14 residues. This chain's CDR3 is CASSLAGTNEKLFF. The CDR3 DNA reads as TGTGCCAGCAGCTTAGCAGGAACTAATGAAAAACTGTTTTTT.

The gene calls are TRBV2 and TRBJ2-7; no clear D. Trimming left V 4 bases short and J 6 bases short, with 10 bases between. This CDR3 has 12 amino acids. Germline V gene data show CDR1 as SNHLY and CDR2 as FYNNEI. CDR3 bases: TGTGCCAGCAGTGTTGGAGCTCTCGAGCAGTACTTC. Its protein product is CASSVGALEQYF.

The chain carries TRBV5-1 and TRBJ2-2, with D unclear. V was cut by 2 bases and J by 1 base, with 6 bases left in between. CDR3 size: 14 residues. Germline V lookup: CDR1 SGHRS, CDR2 YFSETQ. The CDR3 DNA sequence: TGCGCCAGCAGCTTAGACTGGAACACCGGGGAGCTGTTTTTT. As protein: CASSLDWNTGELFF.

The chain carries TRBV5-8 and TRBJ1-2; D is unclear. The germline V gene has CDR1 SGHTS and CDR2 YDEGEE. The CDR3 runs to 13 residues. The V end lost 2 bases, the J end lost 2 bases, and 7 bases lay between the germline ends. DNA for the CDR3: TGTGCCAGCAGCTTTGGTCCGAACTATGGCTACACCTTC. This gives the protein CASSFGPNYGYTF.

V and J are TRBV4-3 and TRBJ2-1, with 9 bases that match TRBD2. Per germline, CDR1 LGHNA and CDR2 YSLEER. J gave up 8 bases and V 4 bases, and 9 bases lay outside the gene matches. CDR3 length: 15 residues. CDR3 DNA: TGCGCCAGCAGCCTTACTAGCGGGCAAGGTGATGAGCAGTTCTTC. It codes for CASSLTSGQGDEQFF.

A remark on this clone: The identical CDR3 is also encoded by other nucleotide sequences in the sample. This chain connects TRBV14 to TRBJ2-2; D is possibly TRBD1 (5 bases). The V gene's germline CDR1 is SGHDN and CDR2 FVKESK. The CDR3 totals 13 residues. V was cut by 4 bases and J by 8 bases, with 11 bases left in between. In nucleotides, the CDR3 is TGTGCCAGCAGCCTTCAGGGCGCTGGGGAGCTGTTTTTT. It specifies CASSLQGAGELFF.

The gene calls are TRBV7-6 and TRBJ2-7, with TRBD2 as a possible D gene (5 bases). V was clipped by 7 bases and J by 6 bases, with 16 bases between them. This CDR3 region has 13 residues. Germline V gene sequence: CDR1 SGHVS, CDR2 FNYEAQ. The chain's CDR3 is CASIPGRVGEQYF. The CDR3 DNA is TGTGCCAGCATCCCGGGAAGGGTTGGCGAGCAGTACTTC.

The chain carries TRBV30 and TRBJ1-4; 7 nucleotides line up with TRBD1. Germline values: CDR1 GTSNPN, CDR2 SVGIG (reference sequence). The junction had 9 bases not matched to a gene; V was cut back by 4 bases and J by 7 bases. There are 14 residues in the CDR3. The CDR3 loop is CAWTRQGLGEKLFF. The DNA for the CDR3 is TGTGCCTGGACCCGACAGGGCTTAGGTGAAAAACTGTTTTTT.

CDR3 nucleotides: TGTGCCAGCAGTGAATTCAGAACCTCTGGAAACACCATATATTTT. Protein product: CASSEFRTSGNTIYF. This chain joins TRBV6-1 and TRBJ1-3; D not resolved. CDR3 length: 15 amino acids. The germline V gene encodes CDR1 MNHNS and CDR2 SASEGT. V was clipped by 2 bases and J by 0 bases, with 8 bases between them.

The chain couples TRBV30 to TRBJ1-2, with 10 bases lining up with TRBD1. Germline lookup yields CDR1 GTSNPN and CDR2 SVGIG (reference sequence). The CDR3 loop spans 14 amino acids. J was trimmed by 5 bases and V by 0 bases; bases with no gene match: 3. The CDR3 DNA is TGTGCCTGGAGTGTTGGACAGGGGGGATATGGCTACACCTTC. Translating gives CAWSVGQGGYGYTF.

A note on this clone: The sample carries other DNA sequences with the same CDR3. The V call is TRBV4-3, the J call TRBJ2-3; TRBD2 matches at 11 bases. This CDR3 is built from 15 residues. V dropped 2 bases and J dropped 3; count of bases not matched to a gene: 1. CDR1 and CDR2 from the germline V gene are LGHNA and YSLEER. This CDR3 is CASSQTSGSTDTQYF. The CDR3 DNA reads TGCGCCAGCAGCCAAACTAGCGGGAGTACAGATACGCAGTATTTT.